A single sample gave rise to the 8 T cell receptor beta chains below, sequenced in a study of cytomegalovirus exposure and HLA in healthy donors. The primer mix had 60 Vbeta and 13 Jbeta primers. Clones were sequenced by immunoSEQ multiplex PCR, and TCRdb holds only the in-frame ones, with some missing. The sample has about 190,000 clones; 80% to 90% are singletons. The sample was PBMCs. These receptor sequences come from a man aged 35 to 55 in good health and CMV-seropositive.

The gene calls are TRBV6-5 and TRBJ1-1; TRBD1 agrees at 8 bases. The CDR3 is 15 amino acids. Germline trimming cut 4 bases from V and 6 bases from J; bases unmatched to any gene: 10. CDR1 and CDR2 from the germline V gene are MNHEY and SVGAGI. CDR3 sequence reads: CASSWGNRGSAEAFF. The DNA for the CDR3 is TGTGCCAGCAGTTGGGGTAACAGGGGGAGCGCTGAAGCTTTCTTT.

A note on this clone: Other DNA sequences in this specimen translate into the identical CDR3. This chain connects TRBV5-1 to TRBJ2-7; 12 positions match TRBD2. The CDR3 loop spans 14 amino acids. The germline V gene encodes CDR1 SGHRS and CDR2 YFSETQ. J gave up 5 bases and V 1 base, and 1 base lay outside the gene matches. The CDR3: CASSLTSGRNEQYF. DNA for the CDR3: TGCGCCAGCAGCTTGACTAGCGGGAGGAACGAGCAGTACTTC.

Notes on this clone: Other DNA sequences in this specimen translate into the identical CDR3. The genes are TRBV5-1 and TRBJ1-1; D not certain. CDR1 and CDR2 (germline): SGHRS, YFSETQ. The CDR3 has 15 amino acids. V was shortened by 0 bases and J by 1 base, with 10 bases between the two germline ends. The CDR3, as DNA: TGCGCCAGCAGCTTGGAGGGAGGCCCGAACACTGAAGCTTTCTTT. Amino acids: CASSLEGGPNTEAFF. Full variable domain (remainder filled in from reference TRBV5-1 and TRBJ1-1): KAGVTQTPRYLIKTRGQQVTLSCSPISGHRSVSWYQQTPGQGLQFLFEYFSETQRNKGNFPGRFSGRQFSNSRSEMNVSTLELGDSALYLCASSLEGGPNTEAFFGQGTRLTVV.

V usage is TRBV19 and J usage is TRBJ1-5; D is unclear. V was trimmed by 5 bases and J by 1 base, leaving 12 bases between them. CDR1 LNHDA and CDR2 SQIVND come from the germline V gene (reference sequence). The CDR3 has 15 amino acids. This CDR3 reads CASSSQRISNQPQHF. The CDR3 region has the DNA TGTGCCAGTAGTTCACAGCGGATAAGCAATCAGCCCCAGCATTTT.

A word on this clone: At one of its ends the junction is not consistent with the germline gene, which may arise from a read error. CDR3 in DNA: TGTTCCAGCAGCCCCTCCAACTCTTTATACGGCTACACCTTC. This gives the protein CSSSPSNSLYGYTF. The rearrangement joins TRBV7-9 to TRBJ1-2; D not resolved. Germline-derived CDR1 and CDR2 are SEHNR and FQNEAQ (reference sequence). The CDR3 spans 14 residues.

The rearrangement links TRBV7-9 to TRBJ1-5; TRBD1 agrees at 10 bases. Germline values: CDR1 SEHNR, CDR2 FQNEAQ (reference sequence). The J segment lost 5 bases and the V segment lost 5 bases, leaving 6 bases of the junction unmatched. The CDR3 is 15 amino acids. CDR3 bases: TGTGCCAGCAGCCCGGGGGACAGGGGTGATCAGCCCCAGCATTTT. It encodes CASSPGDRGDQPQHF.

The chain is built from TRBV19 and TRBJ2-3, with 8 bases fitting TRBD2. Germline loops: CDR1 LNHDA, CDR2 SQIVND (reference sequence). The V gene end was trimmed by 5 bases and the J gene end by 0 bases; junction bases not matched to a gene: 16. The CDR3 has 19 residues. The CDR3 loop reads CASSFPFAGTRASTDTQYF. CDR3 DNA: TGTGCCAGTAGTTTCCCATTTGCCGGGACTAGAGCCAGCACAGATACGCAGTATTTT.

This clone has only one observation. The chain uses TRBV27 and TRBJ1-1; 8 nucleotides agree with TRBD1. The germline gives CDR1 MNHEY, CDR2 SMNVEV (reference sequence). V shed 4 bases and J 6 bases; nucleotides not matched to a gene: 7. CDR3 size: 14 residues. The CDR3: CASSSRWTGPEAFF. In DNA, the CDR3 is TGTGCCAGCAGTTCCCGTTGGACAGGGCCTGAAGCTTTCTTT.